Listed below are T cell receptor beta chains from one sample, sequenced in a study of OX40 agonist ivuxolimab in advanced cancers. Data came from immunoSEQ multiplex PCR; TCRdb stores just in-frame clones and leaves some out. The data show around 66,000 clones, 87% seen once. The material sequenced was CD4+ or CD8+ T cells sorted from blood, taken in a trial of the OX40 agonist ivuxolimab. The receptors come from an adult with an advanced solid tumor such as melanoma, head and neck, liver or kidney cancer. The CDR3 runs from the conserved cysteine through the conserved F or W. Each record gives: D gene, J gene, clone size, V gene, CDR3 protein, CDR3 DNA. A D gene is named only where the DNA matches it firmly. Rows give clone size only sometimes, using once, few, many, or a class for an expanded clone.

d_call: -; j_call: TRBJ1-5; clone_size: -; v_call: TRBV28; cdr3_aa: CASTMTRRGNQPQHF; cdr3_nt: TGTGCCAGCACTATGACCCGGCGGGGCAATCAGCCCCAGCATTTT
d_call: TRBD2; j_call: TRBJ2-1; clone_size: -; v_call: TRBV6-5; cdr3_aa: CATTPGLAYNEQFF; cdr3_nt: TGTGCCACAACCCCTGGACTAGCTTACAATGAGCAGTTCTTC
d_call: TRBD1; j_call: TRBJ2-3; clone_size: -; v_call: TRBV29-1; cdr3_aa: CSVALRVDRGGSDTQYF; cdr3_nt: TGCAGCGTCGCCCTTAGAGTCGACAGGGGAGGTTCAGATACGCAGTATTTT
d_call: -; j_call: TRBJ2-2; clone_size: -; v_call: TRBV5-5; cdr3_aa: CASSPLLGELFF; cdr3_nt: TGTGCCAGCAGCCCCCTTTTGGGGGAGCTGTTTTTT
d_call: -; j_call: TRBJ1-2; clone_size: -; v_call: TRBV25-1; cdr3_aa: CASSVRQGYTF; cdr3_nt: TGTGCCAGCAGTGTCCGACAGGGCTACACCTTC
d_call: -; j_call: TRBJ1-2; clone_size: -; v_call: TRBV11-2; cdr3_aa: CASSLGPYAGYTF; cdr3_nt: TGTGCCAGCAGTTTAGGACCGTATGCGGGCTACACCTTC
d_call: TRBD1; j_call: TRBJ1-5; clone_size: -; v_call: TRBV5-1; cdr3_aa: CASSYGTENQPQHF; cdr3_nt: TGCGCCAGCAGCTACGGGACAGAGAATCAGCCCCAGCATTTT
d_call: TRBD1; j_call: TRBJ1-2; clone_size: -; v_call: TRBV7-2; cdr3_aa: CASSFTRRDRVWNYGYTF; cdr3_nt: TGTGCCAGCAGCTTTACGAGACGCGACAGGGTATGGAACTATGGCTACACCTTC
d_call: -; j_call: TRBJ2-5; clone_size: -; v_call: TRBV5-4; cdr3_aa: CASSLMGGGDQETQYF; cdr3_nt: TGTGCCAGCAGCCTTATGGGAGGAGGGGACCAAGAGACCCAGTACTTC
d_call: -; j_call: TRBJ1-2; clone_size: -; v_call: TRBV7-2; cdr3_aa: CASSLFVGGYTF; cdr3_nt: TGTGCCAGCAGCTTATTCGTCGGGGGCTACACCTTC
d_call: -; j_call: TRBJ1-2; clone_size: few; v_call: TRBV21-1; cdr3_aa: CASSPQTDHGYTF; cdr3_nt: TGTGCCAGCAGCCCTCAGACAGACCATGGCTACACCTTC
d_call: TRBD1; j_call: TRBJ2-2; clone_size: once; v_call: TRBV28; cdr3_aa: CASGTGGDTGELFF; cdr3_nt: TGTGCCAGCGGGACAGGGGGCGACACCGGGGAGCTGTTTTTT
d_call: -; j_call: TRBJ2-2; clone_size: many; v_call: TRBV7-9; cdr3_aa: CASSLVRANTGELFF; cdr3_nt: TGTGCCAGCAGCTTGGTGCGGGCGAACACCGGGGAGCTGTTTTTT
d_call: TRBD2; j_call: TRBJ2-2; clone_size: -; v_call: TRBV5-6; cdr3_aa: CAAGDTNTGELFF; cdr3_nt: TGTGCGGCGGGAGACACTAACACCGGGGAGCTGTTTTTT
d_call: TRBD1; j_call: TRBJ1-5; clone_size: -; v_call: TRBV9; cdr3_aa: CASNPTGGEPQHF; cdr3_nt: TGTGCCAGCAACCCTACAGGGGGCGAGCCCCAGCATTTT
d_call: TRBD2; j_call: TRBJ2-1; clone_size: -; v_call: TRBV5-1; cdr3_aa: CASSYGTTSYNEQFF; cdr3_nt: TGCGCCAGCAGTTACGGGACTACCTCCTACAATGAGCAGTTCTTC